The rows below give T cell receptor beta chains drawn from one sample of a study of blood T cell repertoires in COVID-19. The table came from immunoSEQ multiplex PCR; TCRdb's copy has only in-frame clones and leaves some out. The data show just over 350,000 clones, 87% seen once. Sequencing was carried out using PBMCs or T cells enriched from blood (not recorded which). These TCRs come from a woman aged 25 to 39 who had recovered from COVID-19. The CDR3 runs from the conserved cysteine through the conserved F or W. The D gene is left open where the match is weak. A row's size may be missing; if present it is once, few, many or a size class.

size	V	J	D	CDR3
-	TRBV5-5	TRBJ2-2	-	CASSFSGNTGELFF
-	TRBV28	TRBJ2-7	TRBD1	CASSLPQPTGVNYEQYF
-	TRBV7-2	TRBJ1-2	-	CASSLGTYGYTF
-	TRBV6-6	TRBJ1-1	-	CASSWDWALGTEAFF
few	TRBV9	TRBJ2-5	TRBD2	CASSVVLAGGTQYF
-	TRBV5-6	TRBJ2-1	TRBD1	CASSYGDRGMNEQFF
-	TRBV5-1	TRBJ2-7	-	CASSSSTRSSYEQYF
-	TRBV19	TRBJ2-7	TRBD1	CASSAGQGSSYEQYF
once	TRBV3-1/TRBV3-2	TRBJ1-1	-	CASSQWQGNTEAFF
-	TRBV20-1	TRBJ1-2	-	CSASSRRENDYGYTF
-	TRBV21-1	TRBJ2-1	-	CASSNQGSRDNEQFF
-	TRBV10-2	TRBJ1-5	-	CASSELSGREQPQHF
-	TRBV28	TRBJ1-5	TRBD1	CASSFGDRGPQPQHF
-	TRBV2	TRBJ2-1	TRBD2	CASSERASGRSLPTGDEQFF
-	TRBV19	TRBJ2-1	TRBD2	CASSIPPSGRANEQFF
-	TRBV7-9	TRBJ2-7	-	CASSWPSGEQYF
-	TRBV5-4	TRBJ2-3	-	CASTRAGHTDTQYF
-	TRBV12-2	TRBJ1-5	-	CASRSFVGQGGNQPQHF
once	TRBV14	TRBJ2-7	-	CASSQSRRGEQYF
few	TRBV5-1	TRBJ1-4	-	CASSGGQTSHEKLFF
few	TRBV7-2	TRBJ2-7	-	CASSFSSSYEQYF
-	TRBV7-9	TRBJ2-7	-	CASSSTSGRDPYEQYF
-	TRBV11-2	TRBJ1-1	-	CASSLTGNTEAFF
-	TRBV11-2	TRBJ1-2	TRBD1	CASSLHGQVNYGYTF
-	TRBV7-8	TRBJ1-1	TRBD1	CASSSRGTGTEAFF
few	TRBV27	TRBJ2-5	TRBD1	CASSPRTGQETQYF
few	TRBV24-1	TRBJ2-7	TRBD1	CATSNPMDRFGEQYF
-	TRBV5-1	TRBJ1-3	TRBD1	CASSVQGAGNTIYF
-	TRBV5-4	TRBJ2-3	-	CASSPDSRQDTQYF
-	TRBV13	TRBJ2-2	-	CASKGELTGELFF
-	TRBV11-1	TRBJ2-7	TRBD1	CASSMGQITYEQYF
-	TRBV28	TRBJ1-1	-	CASSLSGINTEAFF
-	TRBV5-1	TRBJ1-5	TRBD1	CASSSGTARQPQHF
-	TRBV5-5	TRBJ2-7	TRBD1	CASRSPGQREYEQYF
-	TRBV7-9	TRBJ2-4	TRBD2	CASSLALAGGNIQYF
-	TRBV29-1	TRBJ2-4	-	CSVEGGAKNIQYF
-	TRBV5-4	TRBJ1-1	TRBD1	CASSSGQGGTEAFF